This is a list of T cell receptor beta chains from one sample in a study of glioma-infiltrating T cells after dendritic cell vaccination. Generated by immunoSEQ multiplex PCR, the TCRdb table keeps only in-frame clones and is missing some. The sample has nearly 85,000 clones; roughly 89% are singletons. Sequences were derived from blood, sampled before dendritic cell vaccination. All receptors come from a human donor with glioblastoma. CDR3s include the opening cysteine and the closing phenylalanine or tryptophan.

j_gene,v_gene,CDR3aa
TRBJ2-7,TRBV30,CAGGPSYEQYF
TRBJ2-7,TRBV7-2,CASSPRGSYEQYF
TRBJ2-2,TRBV30,CAWRVSGHDTGELFF
TRBJ1-2,TRBV14,CASSQGHSYGYTF
TRBJ2-1,TRBV11-2,CASSTPRLGTYNEQFF
TRBJ2-1,TRBV7-3,CASSFTGGFSNEQFF
TRBJ1-1,TRBV6-5,CASSYTTGLNTEAFF
TRBJ2-3,TRBV11-3,CASSRGVVRDTQYF
TRBJ1-2,TRBV7-3,CASSSWTGYGYTF
TRBJ1-3,TRBV10-3,CAINRDNLAGNTIYF
TRBJ1-1,TRBV29-1,CSTWGGLADTEAFF
TRBJ1-3,TRBV11-3,CASSYLRDTGNTIYF
TRBJ2-3,TRBV18,CASSSTRSDTQYF
TRBJ1-2,TRBV5-4,CASSFWDRDDYTF
TRBJ1-2,TRBV2,CASSPDTNYGYTF
TRBJ1-5,TRBV5-8,CASSLERGSNQPQHF
TRBJ1-2,TRBV10-3,CAISIQEGGYTF
TRBJ1-2,TRBV19,CASSIDRRGSSYGYTF
TRBJ1-4,TRBV29-1,CSVEGSQGAAEKLFF
TRBJ2-3,TRBV5-1,CASSLGGGRSDTQYF
TRBJ1-1,TRBV6-5,CASSGRQGWAEAFF
TRBJ2-3,TRBV6-5,CASSYGLAVDTQYF
TRBJ2-3,TRBV6-1,CASSERGREGDTDTQYF
TRBJ2-4,TRBV30,CAWSVAGGENIQYF
TRBJ1-2,TRBV27,CASSLTGDNYGYTF
TRBJ1-4,TRBV29-1,CSVGGTVGEKLFF
TRBJ1-6,TRBV5-8,CASSLSVTGGSPLHF
TRBJ1-2,TRBV29-1,CSVERQGVLENGYTF
TRBJ1-6,TRBV9,CASNGQGRNSPLHF
TRBJ2-1,TRBV29-1,CSASPSYNEQFF
TRBJ2-3,TRBV9,CASSVSGGALDTQYF
.,TRBV19,CASSIGVGGGDYEQYF
TRBJ2-1,TRBV4-1,CASSPTRTSGNEQFF
.,TRBV10-2,CASTRTSGNYEQYF
TRBJ1-5,TRBV10-1,CASTKTDRGLGQPQHF
TRBJ2-3,TRBV5-1,CASSLAGGTTVDTQYF
TRBJ2-5,TRBV9,CASSVSGEETQYF
TRBJ2-3,TRBV2,CASSSGSSADTQYF
TRBJ2-1,TRBV7-9,CASSSSLAGQGEQFF
TRBJ1-4,TRBV13,CASSLARTGERGKLFF
TRBJ2-5,TRBV11-3,CASSATPSAGVEETQYF
TRBJ1-2,TRBV30,CAWSLLRQGQPNYGYTF
TRBJ2-2,TRBV10-1,CASSEAGYTGELFF
TRBJ2-3,TRBV6-5,CASSYSGTSGAQYF
TRBJ1-2,TRBV7-6,CASSLDGNYGYTF
TRBJ2-5,TRBV18,CASSPPSGRAKTQYF
TRBJ1-2,TRBV7-3,CASSLLGHSGRYTF